Following are 14 T cell receptor beta chains from one sample sequenced in a study of shared clonotypes between healthy human individuals. TCRdb's copy holds only in-frame clones and misses some; the assay was immunoSEQ multiplex PCR. Of around 1.5 million clones in the sample, approximately 98% were seen once. The sample taken for sequencing was naive CD4+ T cells sorted from blood. Regarding subset: CD45RA+ positively selected. The source is a young man in good health.

The chain links TRBV25-1 to TRBJ1-2; TRBD1 agrees at 9 bases. The CDR3 is made up of 16 amino acids. V trimming: 0 bases; J trimming: 0 bases; junction bases outside the gene matches: 2. Germline CDR1 and CDR2: MGHDK and SYGVNS. The CDR3 is CASSEYRDRANYGYTF. The CDR3 DNA reads TGTGCCAGCAGTGAATACCGGGACAGGGCTAACTATGGCTACACCTTC.

For the CDR3, the DNA is TGTGCCAGCACCGTAGGGTTGAGCACAGATACGCAGTATTTT. Translating gives CASTVGLSTDTQYF. The J gene is TRBJ2-3, the V gene TRBV28; D is uncertain. The CDR3 runs 14 residues. CDR1 and CDR2 from the germline V gene are MDHEN and SYDVKM. V was shortened by 7 bases and J by 0 bases, with 11 bases between the two germline ends. The whole variable domain, remainder taken from reference TRBV28 and TRBJ2-3, is DVKVTQSSRYLVKRTGEKVFLECVQDMDHENMFWYRQDPGLGLRLIYFSYDVKMKEKGDIPEGYSVSREKKERFSLILESASTNQTSMYLCASTVGLSTDTQYFGPGTRLTVL.

The genes are TRBV20-1 and TRBJ1-3; D is unresolved. Germline assignment: CDR1 DFQATT and CDR2 SNEGSKA (reference sequence). Trimming cost V 6 bases and J 4 bases, with 4 bases left between them. This CDR3 has 10 amino acids. DNA of the CDR3: TGCAGTGCAGTCGGAAACACCATATATTTT. It specifies CSAVGNTIYF.

The CDR3, as DNA: TGTGCCAGCAAGACCACAGGCTCCTATCTCTATGGCTACACCTTC. Its translation is CASKTTGSYLYGYTF. J is TRBJ1-2 and V is TRBV6-1, with D possibly matching TRBD1 (5 bases). This CDR3 spans 15 amino acids. Looked up from germline, CDR1 is MNHNS and CDR2 is SASEGT. Trimming left V 7 bases short and J 4 bases short, with 19 bases between.

The V and J genes are TRBV6-5 and TRBJ2-2; D not certain. The CDR3 sequence is 14 residues long. Germline V gives CDR1 MNHEY, CDR2 SVGAGI. V lost 2 bases, J lost 1 base, and 5 bases lay in between. The CDR3 loop reads CASSYPENTGELFF. CDR3 nucleotide sequence: TGTGCCAGCAGTTACCCTGAGAACACCGGGGAGCTGTTTTTT.

V gene TRBV5-4 combines with J gene TRBJ1-2; D is ambiguous. The V end lost 1 base, the J end lost 4 bases, and 11 bases lay between the germline ends. CDR3 length: 14 residues. Germline values: CDR1 SGHNT, CDR2 YYREEE (reference sequence). The CDR3 here is CASSLRGLGYGYTF. Written as DNA, the CDR3 is TGTGCCAGCAGCTTGCGTGGGTTGGGCTATGGCTACACCTTC.

The chain has TRBV5-1 and TRBJ1-2; D is perhaps TRBD1 (6 bases). The germline V gene encodes CDR1 SGHRS and CDR2 YFSETQ. CDR3 size: 15 residues. V lost 0 bases and J lost 4, with 13 bases in between. CDR3 amino acids: CASSLGGDMAYGYTF. For the CDR3, the DNA is TGCGCCAGCAGCTTGGGTGGGGACATGGCCTATGGCTACACCTTC.

CDR3 protein: CASSPGPPQHF. The CDR3 DNA reads as TGTGCCAGTAGTCCTGGTCCGCCCCAGCATTTT. The chain carries TRBV2 and TRBJ1-5, with D unresolved. Looked up from germline, CDR1 is SNHLY and CDR2 is FYNNEI. V lost 9 bases and J 9 bases, leaving 12 bases between the germline ends. The length of the CDR3 is 11 residues.

The chain carries TRBV28 and TRBJ2-7; D is ambiguous. The CDR3 extends over 15 amino acids. V lost 3 bases and J lost 5, with 17 bases in between. In germline, CDR1 is MDHEN, CDR2 SYDVKM. CDR3 nucleotide sequence: TGTGCCAGCAGTTTTGAGCCTGGGAAGCTTCACGAGCAGTACTTC. Translated, it gives CASSFEPGKLHEQYF.

The chain joins TRBV10-3 to TRBJ2-3; 7 bases are shared with TRBD1. This CDR3 is built from 15 residues. V gave up 7 bases and J gave up 2 bases; unmatched junction bases: 9. Germline V gene lookup returns CDR1 ENHRY and CDR2 SYGVKD. CDR3 bases: TGTGCCATCACCGCCGACAGGGCACACACAGATACGCAGTATTTT. As protein: CAITADRAHTDTQYF.

CDR3 loop: CASSATGKRETQYF. In DNA, the CDR3 is TGTGCCAGCAGTGCAACAGGGAAGCGAGAGACCCAGTACTTC. J is TRBJ2-5 and V is TRBV6-1, with D perhaps TRBD1 (6 bases). The CDR3 spans 14 residues. Trimming removed 4 bases at V and 4 bases at J, with 13 bases between. Germline CDR1 and CDR2: MNHNS and SASEGT.

CDR3 bases: TGCGCCAGCAGCTCCACCACTGCCGGGGAGACCCAGTACTTC. Its protein product is CASSSTTAGETQYF. V is TRBV5-1 and J is TRBJ2-5; D is unclear. Looked up from germline, CDR1 is SGHRS and CDR2 is YFSETQ. Trimming stripped 3 bases from V and 5 bases from J, with 14 bases between. The CDR3 has 14 residues.

This chain joins TRBV10-3 and TRBJ2-1; 9 positions match TRBD1. The CDR3 is 16 amino acids. With V trimmed by 5 bases and J by 2 bases, 7 bases remained unmatched. Germline assignment: CDR1 ENHRY and CDR2 SYGVKD. The CDR3 DNA reads as TGTGCCATCAGTACCGGGACAGGGCCCCCCTACAATGAGCAGTTCTTC. Its protein is CAISTGTGPPYNEQFF.

The chain is built from TRBV5-1 and TRBJ2-1; weak D call: TRBD2 (7 bases). The CDR3 loop spans 14 amino acids. V gave up 1 base and J gave up 12 bases, with 17 bases separating them. Germline CDR1 and CDR2: SGHRS and YFSETQ. The CDR3: CASSLQRGPGAQFF. Here the CDR3 DNA reads TGCGCCAGCAGCTTGCAGCGGGGTCCAGGGGCGCAGTTCTTC.